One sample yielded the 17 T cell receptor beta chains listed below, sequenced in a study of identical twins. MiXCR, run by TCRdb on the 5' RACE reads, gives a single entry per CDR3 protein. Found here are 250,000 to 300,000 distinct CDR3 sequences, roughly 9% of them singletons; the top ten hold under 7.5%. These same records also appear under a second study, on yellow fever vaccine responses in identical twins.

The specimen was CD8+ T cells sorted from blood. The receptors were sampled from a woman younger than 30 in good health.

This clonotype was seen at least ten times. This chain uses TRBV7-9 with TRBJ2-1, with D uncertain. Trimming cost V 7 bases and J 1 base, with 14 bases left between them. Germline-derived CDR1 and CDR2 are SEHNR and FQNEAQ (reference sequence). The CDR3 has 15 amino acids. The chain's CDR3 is CASTSGDLSYNEQFF. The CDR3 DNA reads TGTGCCAGCACCTCCGGAGACCTTTCCTACAATGAGCAGTTCTTC.

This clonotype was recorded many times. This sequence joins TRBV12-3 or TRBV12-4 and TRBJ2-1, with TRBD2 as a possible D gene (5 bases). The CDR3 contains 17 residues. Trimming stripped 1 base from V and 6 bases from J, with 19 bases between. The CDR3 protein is CASSLVRRLRVGNEQFF. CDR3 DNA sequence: TGTGCCAGCAGTTTAGTTCGGCGACTGAGGGTCGGCAATGAGCAGTTCTTC.

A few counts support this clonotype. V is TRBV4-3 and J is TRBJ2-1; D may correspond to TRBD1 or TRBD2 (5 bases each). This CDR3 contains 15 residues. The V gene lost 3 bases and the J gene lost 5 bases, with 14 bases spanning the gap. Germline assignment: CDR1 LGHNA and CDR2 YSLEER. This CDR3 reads CASSQTRDGHNEQFF. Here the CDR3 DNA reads TGCGCCAGCAGCCAGACGAGGGACGGGCACAATGAGCAGTTCTTC.

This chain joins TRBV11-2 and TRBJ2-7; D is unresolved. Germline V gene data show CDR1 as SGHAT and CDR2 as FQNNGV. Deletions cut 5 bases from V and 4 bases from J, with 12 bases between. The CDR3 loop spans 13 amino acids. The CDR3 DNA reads TGTGCCAGCAGCCCCGTTGGACGGTACGAGCAGTACTTC. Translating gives CASSPVGRYEQYF.

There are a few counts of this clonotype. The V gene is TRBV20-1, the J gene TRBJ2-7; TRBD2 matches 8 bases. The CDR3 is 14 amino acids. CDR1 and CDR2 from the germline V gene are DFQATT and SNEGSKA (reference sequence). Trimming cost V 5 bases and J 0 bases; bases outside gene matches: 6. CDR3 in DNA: TGCAGTGCTTCACCGGGACTAGTCTCCTACGAGCAGTACTTC. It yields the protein CSASPGLVSYEQYF.

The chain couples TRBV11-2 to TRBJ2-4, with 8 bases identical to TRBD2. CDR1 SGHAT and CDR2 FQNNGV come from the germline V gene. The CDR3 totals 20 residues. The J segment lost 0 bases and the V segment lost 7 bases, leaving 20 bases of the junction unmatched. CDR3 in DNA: TGTGCCAGCATCACACCATTAGGACTAGCAGAATACTTAGCCAAAAACATTCAGTACTTC. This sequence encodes CASITPLGLAEYLAKNIQYF.

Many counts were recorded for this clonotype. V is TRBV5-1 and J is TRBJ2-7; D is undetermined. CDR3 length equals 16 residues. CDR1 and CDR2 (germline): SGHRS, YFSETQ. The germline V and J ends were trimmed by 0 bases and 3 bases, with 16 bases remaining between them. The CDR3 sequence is CASSLAAVNRNYEQYF. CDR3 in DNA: TGCGCCAGCAGCTTGGCGGCCGTGAATCGCAACTACGAGCAGTACTTC.

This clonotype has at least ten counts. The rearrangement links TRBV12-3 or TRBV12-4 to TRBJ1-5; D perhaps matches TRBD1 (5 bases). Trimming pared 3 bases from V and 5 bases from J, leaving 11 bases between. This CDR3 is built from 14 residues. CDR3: CASSFWGPDQPQHF. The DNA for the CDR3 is TGTGCCAGCAGTTTTTGGGGACCCGATCAGCCCCAGCATTTT.

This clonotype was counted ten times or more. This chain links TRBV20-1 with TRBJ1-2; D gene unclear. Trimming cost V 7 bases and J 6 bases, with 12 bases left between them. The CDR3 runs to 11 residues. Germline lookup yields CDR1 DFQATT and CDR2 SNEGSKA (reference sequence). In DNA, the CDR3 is TGCAGTGACAAAGGAACTGATGGCTACACCTTC. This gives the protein CSDKGTDGYTF.

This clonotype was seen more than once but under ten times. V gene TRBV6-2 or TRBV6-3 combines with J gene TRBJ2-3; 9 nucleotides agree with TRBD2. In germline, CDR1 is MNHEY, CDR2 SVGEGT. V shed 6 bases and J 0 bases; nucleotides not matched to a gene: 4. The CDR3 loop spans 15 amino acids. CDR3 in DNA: TGTGCCAGCAGGCGACTAGCGGCTAGCACAGATACGCAGTATTTT. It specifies CASRRLAASTDTQYF.

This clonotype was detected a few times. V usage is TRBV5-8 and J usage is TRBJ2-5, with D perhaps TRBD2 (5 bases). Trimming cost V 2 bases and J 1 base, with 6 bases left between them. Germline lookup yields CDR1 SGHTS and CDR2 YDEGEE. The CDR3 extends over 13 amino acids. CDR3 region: CASSFTSQETQYF. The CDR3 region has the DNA TGTGCCAGCAGCTTCACTAGCCAAGAGACCCAGTACTTC.

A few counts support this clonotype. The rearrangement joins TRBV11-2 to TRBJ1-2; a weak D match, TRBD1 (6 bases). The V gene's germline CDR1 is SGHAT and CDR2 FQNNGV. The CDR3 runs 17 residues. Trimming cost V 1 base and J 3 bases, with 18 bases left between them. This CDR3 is CASSLGPYRVDDYGYTF. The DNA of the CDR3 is TGTGCCAGCAGCTTAGGGCCCTACAGGGTGGACGACTATGGCTACACCTTC.

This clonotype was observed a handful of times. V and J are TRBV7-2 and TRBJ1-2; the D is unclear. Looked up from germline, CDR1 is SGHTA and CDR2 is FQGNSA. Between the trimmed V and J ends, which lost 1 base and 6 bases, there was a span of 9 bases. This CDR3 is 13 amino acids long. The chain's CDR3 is CASSLVPENGYTF. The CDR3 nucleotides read TGTGCCAGCAGCTTAGTCCCAGAGAATGGCTACACCTTC.

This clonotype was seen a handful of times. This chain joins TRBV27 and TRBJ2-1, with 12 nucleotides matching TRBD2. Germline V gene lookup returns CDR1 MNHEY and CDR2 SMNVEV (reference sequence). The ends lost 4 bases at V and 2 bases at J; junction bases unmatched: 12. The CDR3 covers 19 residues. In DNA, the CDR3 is TGTGCCAGCAGTTCAGGACTAGCGGGACAGGTGCTTACCTACAATGAGCAGTTCTTC. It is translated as CASSSGLAGQVLTYNEQFF.

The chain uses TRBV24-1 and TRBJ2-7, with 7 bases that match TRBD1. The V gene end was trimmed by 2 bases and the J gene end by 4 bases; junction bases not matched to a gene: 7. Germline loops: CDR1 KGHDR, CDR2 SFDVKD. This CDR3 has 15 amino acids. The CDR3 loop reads CATSDSGDSSYEQYF. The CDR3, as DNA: TGTGCCACCAGTGATTCCGGGGACAGTTCTTACGAGCAGTACTTC.

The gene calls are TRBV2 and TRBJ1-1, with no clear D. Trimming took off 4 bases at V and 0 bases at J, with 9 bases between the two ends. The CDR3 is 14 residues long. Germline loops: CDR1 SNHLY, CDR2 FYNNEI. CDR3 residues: CASSGDSMNTEAFF. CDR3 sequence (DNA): TGTGCCAGCAGTGGGGATAGCATGAACACTGAAGCTTTCTTT. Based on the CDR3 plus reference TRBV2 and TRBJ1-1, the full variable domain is EPEVTQTPSHQVTQMGQEVILRCVPISNHLYFYWYRQILGQKVEFLVSFYNNEISEKSEIFDDQFSVERPDGSNFTLKIRSTKLEDSAMYFCASSGDSMNTEAFFGQGTRLTVV.

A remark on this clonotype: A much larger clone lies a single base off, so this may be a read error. CDR3 in amino acids: CSVEISPLAGNTGEPFF. The CDR3 DNA sequence: TGCAGCGTTGAAATTTCCCCACTAGCGGGGAACACCGGGGAGCCGTTTTTT. V and J are TRBV29-1 and TRBJ2-2; TRBD2 aligns across 10 bases. This CDR3 is built from 17 residues. The germline V gene encodes CDR1 SQVTM and CDR2 ANQGSEA.